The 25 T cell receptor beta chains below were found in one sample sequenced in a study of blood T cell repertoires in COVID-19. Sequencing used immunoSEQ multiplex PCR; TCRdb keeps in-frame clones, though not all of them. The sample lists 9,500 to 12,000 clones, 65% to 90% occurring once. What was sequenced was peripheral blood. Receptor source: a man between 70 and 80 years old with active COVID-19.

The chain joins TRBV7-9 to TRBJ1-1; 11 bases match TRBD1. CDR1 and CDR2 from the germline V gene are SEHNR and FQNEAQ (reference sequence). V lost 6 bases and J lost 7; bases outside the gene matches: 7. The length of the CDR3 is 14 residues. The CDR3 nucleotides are TGTGCCAGCAGAGGACAGGGGGCGCAGAGTGAAGCTTTCTTT. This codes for CASRGQGAQSEAFF.

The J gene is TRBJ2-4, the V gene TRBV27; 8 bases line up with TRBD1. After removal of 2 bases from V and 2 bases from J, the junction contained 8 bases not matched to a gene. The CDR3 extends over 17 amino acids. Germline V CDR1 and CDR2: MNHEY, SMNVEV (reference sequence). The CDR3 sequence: CASSLTLPGGSKNIQYF. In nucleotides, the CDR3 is TGTGCCAGCAGTTTAACTTTACCAGGGGGCTCCAAAAACATTCAGTACTTC.

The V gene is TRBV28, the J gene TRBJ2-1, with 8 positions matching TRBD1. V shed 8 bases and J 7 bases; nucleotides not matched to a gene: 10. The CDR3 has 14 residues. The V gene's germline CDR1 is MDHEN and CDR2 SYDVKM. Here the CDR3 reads CASRTTGVKNEQFF. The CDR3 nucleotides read TGTGCCAGCCGTACGACAGGGGTCAAGAATGAGCAGTTCTTC.

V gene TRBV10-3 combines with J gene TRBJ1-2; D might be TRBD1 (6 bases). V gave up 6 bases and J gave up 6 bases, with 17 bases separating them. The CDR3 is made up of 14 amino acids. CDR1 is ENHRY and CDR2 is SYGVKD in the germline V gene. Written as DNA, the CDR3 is TGTGCCATCAGCCAACAGGGAGCGGTGGATGGCTACACCTTC. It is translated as CAISQQGAVDGYTF.

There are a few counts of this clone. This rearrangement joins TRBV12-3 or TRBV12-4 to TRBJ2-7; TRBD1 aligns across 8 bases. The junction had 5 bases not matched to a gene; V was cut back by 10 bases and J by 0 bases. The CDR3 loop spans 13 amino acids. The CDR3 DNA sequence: TGTGCCATCCAGGGGGCTGACTCCTACGAGCAGTACTTC. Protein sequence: CAIQGADSYEQYF.

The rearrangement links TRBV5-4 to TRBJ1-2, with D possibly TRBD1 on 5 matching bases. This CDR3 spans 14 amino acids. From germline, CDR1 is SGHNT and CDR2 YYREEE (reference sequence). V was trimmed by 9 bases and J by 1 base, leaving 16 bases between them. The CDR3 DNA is TGTGCCACCTACGACAGCTTGTTTAACTATGGCTACACCTTC. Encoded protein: CATYDSLFNYGYTF. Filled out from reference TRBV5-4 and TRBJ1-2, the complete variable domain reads ETGVTQSPTHLIKTRGQQVTLRCSSQSGHNTVSWYQQALGQGPQFIFQYYREEENGRGNFPPRFSGLQFPNYSSELNVNALELDDSALYLCATYDSLFNYGYTFGSGTRLTVV.

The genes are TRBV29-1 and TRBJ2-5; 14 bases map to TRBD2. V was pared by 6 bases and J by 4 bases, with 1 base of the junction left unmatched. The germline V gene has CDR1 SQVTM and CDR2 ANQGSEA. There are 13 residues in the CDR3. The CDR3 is CSVTSGGGETQYF. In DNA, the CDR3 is TGCAGCGTGACTAGCGGGGGGGGAGAGACCCAGTACTTC.

CDR3: CASSIAITSGGPGETQYF. The CDR3 nucleotides read TGTGCCAGTAGTATAGCTATAACTAGCGGGGGGCCGGGAGAGACCCAGTACTTC. The chain combines TRBV19 with TRBJ2-5; 12 bases align to TRBD2. The CDR3 sequence is 18 residues long. V gave up 1 base and J gave up 4 bases; unmatched junction bases: 10. In germline, CDR1 is LNHDA, CDR2 SQIVND (reference sequence).

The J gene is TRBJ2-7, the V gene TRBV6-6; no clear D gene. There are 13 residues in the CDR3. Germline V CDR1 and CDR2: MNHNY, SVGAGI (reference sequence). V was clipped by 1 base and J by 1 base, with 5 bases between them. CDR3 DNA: TGTGCCAGCAGTTACTTGGAGTCCTACGAGCAGTACTTC. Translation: CASSYLESYEQYF.

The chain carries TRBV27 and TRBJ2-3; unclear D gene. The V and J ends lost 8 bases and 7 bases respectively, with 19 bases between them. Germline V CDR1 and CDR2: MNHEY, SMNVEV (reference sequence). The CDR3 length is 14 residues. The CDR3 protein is CASGALPFFNTQYF. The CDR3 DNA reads TGTGCCAGCGGAGCTCTCCCTTTCTTCAATACGCAGTATTTT.

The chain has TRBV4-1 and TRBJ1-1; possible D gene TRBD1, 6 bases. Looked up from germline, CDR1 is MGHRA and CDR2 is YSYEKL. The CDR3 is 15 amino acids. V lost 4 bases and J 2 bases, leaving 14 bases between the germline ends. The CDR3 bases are TGCGCCAGCAGCCCACTCACCGGGACAAACACTGAAGCTTTCTTT. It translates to CASSPLTGTNTEAFF.

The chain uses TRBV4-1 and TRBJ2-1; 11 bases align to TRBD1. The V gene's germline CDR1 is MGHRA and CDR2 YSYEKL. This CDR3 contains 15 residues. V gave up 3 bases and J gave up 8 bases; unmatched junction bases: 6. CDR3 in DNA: TGCGCCAGCAGCCATCGGACAGGGGGCGCGGATGAGCAGTTCTTC. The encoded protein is CASSHRTGGADEQFF.

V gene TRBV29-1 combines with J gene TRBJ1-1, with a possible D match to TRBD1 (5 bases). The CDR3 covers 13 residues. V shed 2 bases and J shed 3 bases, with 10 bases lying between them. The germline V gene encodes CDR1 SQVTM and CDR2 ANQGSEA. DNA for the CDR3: TGCAGCGTTGAAAGACGGACACACACTGAAGCTTTCTTT. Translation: CSVERRTHTEAFF.

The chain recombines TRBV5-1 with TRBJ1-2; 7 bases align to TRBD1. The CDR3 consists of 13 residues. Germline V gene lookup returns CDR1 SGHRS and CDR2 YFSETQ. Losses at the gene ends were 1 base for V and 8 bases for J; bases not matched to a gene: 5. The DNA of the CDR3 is TGCGCCAGCAGCTTGACAGGGGATGGGGGCTACACCTTC. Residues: CASSLTGDGGYTF.

The CDR3 sequence: CASSFAGQAAEAFF. DNA for the CDR3: TGTGCCAGCAGTTTCGCGGGACAGGCGGCTGAAGCTTTCTTT. This rearrangement joins TRBV6-5 to TRBJ1-1, with 8 positions matching TRBD1. Per the germline V gene, CDR1 is MNHEY and CDR2 is SVGAGI. V gave up 4 bases and J gave up 6 bases; unmatched junction bases: 7. This CDR3 region has 14 residues.

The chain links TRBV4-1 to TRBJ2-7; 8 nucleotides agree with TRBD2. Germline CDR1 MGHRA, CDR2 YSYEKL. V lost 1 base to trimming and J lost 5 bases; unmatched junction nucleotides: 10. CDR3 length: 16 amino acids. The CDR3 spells CASSQARGGLRNEQYF. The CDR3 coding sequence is TGCGCCAGCAGCCAAGCTCGGGGGGGGCTCAGGAACGAGCAGTACTTC.

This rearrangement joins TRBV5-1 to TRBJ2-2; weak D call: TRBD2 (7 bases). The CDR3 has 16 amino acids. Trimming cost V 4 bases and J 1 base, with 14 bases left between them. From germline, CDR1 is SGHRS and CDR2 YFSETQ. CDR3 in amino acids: CASSPRGAGNTGELFF. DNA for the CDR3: TGCGCCAGCAGCCCACGGGGGGCGGGGAACACCGGGGAGCTGTTTTTT.

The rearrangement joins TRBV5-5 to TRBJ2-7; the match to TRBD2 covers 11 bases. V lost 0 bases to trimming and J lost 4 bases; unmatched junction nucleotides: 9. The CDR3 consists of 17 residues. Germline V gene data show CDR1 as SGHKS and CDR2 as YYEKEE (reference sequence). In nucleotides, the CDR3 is TGTGCCAGCAGCTTGGCCGGTAGCGGGGGGGCTCCATACGAGCAGTACTTC. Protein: CASSLAGSGGAPYEQYF. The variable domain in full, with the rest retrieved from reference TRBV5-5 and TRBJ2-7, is DAGVTQSPTHLIKTRGQQVTLRCSPISGHKSVSWYQQVLGQGPQFIFQYYEKEERGRGNFPDRFSARQFPNYSSELNVNALLLGDSALYLCASSLAGSGGAPYEQYFGPGTRLTVT.

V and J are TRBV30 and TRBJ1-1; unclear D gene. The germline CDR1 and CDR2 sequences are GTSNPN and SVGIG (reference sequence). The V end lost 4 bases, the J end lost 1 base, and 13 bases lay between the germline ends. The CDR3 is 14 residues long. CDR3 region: CAWTYGRGNTEAFF. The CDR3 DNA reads TGTGCCTGGACCTATGGCCGGGGGAACACTGAAGCTTTCTTT.

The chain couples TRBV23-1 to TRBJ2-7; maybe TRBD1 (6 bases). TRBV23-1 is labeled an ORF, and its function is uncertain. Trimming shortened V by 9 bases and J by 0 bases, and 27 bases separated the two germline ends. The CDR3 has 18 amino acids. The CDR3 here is CARERSPGHPSLSYEQYF. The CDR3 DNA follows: TGCGCCAGGGAACGATCGCCGGGACACCCTTCACTCTCCTACGAGCAGTACTTC.

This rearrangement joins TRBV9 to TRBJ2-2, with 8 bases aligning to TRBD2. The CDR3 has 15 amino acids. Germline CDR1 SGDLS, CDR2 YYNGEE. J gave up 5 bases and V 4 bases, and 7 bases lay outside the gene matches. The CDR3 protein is CASSISGGRTGELFF. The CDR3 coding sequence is TGTGCCAGCAGCATCAGCGGGGGAAGGACCGGGGAGCTGTTTTTT.

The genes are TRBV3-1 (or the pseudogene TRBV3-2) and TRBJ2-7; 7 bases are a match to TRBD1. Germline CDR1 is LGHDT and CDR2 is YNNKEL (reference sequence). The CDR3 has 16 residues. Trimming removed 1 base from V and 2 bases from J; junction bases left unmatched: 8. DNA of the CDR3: TGTGCCAGCAGCCAAGCCCCGACAGGGCGGGCCTACGAGCAGTACTTC. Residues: CASSQAPTGRAYEQYF.

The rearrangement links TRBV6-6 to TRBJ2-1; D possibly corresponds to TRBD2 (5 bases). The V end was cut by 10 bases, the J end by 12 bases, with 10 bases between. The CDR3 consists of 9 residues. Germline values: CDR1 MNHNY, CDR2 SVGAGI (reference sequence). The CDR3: CATGGGQFF. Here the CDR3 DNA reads TGTGCCACCGGAGGAGGGCAGTTCTTC.

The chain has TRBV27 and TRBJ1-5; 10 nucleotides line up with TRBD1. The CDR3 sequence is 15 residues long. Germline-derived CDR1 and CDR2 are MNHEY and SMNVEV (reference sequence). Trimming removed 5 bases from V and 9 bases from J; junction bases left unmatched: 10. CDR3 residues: CASSPGQGRVMPQHF. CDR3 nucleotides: TGTGCCAGCAGTCCGGGACAGGGGCGGGTTATGCCCCAGCATTTT.

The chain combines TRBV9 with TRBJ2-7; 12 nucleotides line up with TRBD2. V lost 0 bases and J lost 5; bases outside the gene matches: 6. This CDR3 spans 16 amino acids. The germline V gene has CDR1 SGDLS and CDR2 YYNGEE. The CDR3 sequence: CASSVEASGGANEQYF. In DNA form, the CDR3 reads TGTGCCAGCAGCGTAGAGGCTAGCGGGGGGGCGAACGAGCAGTACTTC.